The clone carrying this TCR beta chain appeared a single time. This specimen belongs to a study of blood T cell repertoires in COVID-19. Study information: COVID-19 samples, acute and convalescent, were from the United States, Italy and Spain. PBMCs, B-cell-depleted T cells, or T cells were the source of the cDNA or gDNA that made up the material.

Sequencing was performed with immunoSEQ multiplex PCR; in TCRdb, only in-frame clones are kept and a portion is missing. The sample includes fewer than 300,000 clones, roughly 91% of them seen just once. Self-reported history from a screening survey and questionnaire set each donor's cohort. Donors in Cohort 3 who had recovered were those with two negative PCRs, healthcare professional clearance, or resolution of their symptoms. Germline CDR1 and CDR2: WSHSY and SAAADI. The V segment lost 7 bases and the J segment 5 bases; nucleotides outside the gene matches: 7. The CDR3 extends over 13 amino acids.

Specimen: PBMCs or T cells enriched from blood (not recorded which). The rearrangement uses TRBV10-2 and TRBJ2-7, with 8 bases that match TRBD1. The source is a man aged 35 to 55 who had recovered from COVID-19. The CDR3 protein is CASNRDRLDEQYF. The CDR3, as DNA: TGCGCCAGCAATCGGGACAGGCTCGACGAGCAGTACTTC.